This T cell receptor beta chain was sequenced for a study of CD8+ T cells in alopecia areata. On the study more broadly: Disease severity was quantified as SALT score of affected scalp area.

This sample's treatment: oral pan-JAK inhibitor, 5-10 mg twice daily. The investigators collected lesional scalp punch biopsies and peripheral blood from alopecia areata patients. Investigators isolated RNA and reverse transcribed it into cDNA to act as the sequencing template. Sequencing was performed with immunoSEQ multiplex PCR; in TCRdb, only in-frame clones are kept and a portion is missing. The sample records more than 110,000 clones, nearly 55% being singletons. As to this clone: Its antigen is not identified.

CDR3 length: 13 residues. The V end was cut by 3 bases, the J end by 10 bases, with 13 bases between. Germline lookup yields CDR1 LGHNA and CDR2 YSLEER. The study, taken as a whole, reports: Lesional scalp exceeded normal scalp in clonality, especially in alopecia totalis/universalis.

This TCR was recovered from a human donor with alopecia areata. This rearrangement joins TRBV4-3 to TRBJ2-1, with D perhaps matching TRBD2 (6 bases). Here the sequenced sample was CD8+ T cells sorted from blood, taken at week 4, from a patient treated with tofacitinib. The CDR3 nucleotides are TGCGCCAGCAGCCAGGCGGGAAGGGAGGAGCAGTTCTTC. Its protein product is CASSQAGREEQFF.